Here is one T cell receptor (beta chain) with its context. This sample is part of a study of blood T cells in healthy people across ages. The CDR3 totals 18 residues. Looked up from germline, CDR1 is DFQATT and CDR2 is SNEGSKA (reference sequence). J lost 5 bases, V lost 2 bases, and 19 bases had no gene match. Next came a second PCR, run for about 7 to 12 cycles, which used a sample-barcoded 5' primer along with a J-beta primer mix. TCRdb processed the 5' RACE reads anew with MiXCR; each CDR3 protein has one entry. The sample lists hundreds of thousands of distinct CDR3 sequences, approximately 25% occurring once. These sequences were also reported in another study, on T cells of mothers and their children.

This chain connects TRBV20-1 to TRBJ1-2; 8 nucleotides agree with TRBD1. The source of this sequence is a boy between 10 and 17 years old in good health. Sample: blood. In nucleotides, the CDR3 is TGCAGTGCTAGACCAAGACCGGACAGGGCATGGTCACTTTATGGCTACACCTTC. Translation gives CSARPRPDRAWSLYGYTF.